This T cell receptor (beta chain) was captured by sequencing in a study of Tregs in tolerant kidney transplant recipients. At the level of the study: Related graft donors supplied nonmyeloablative bone marrow transplants, and mixed chimerism was transient.

Before regulatory T cell sorting, thawed PBMCs rested overnight at 37°C in about 220 IU/ml IL-2. This CDR3 is 14 amino acids long. Sequencing was performed with immunoSEQ multiplex PCR; in TCRdb, only in-frame clones are kept and a portion is missing. The top ten hold around 0.34% of the sample, which has tens of thousands of clones, less than 98% seen once. The chain links TRBV21-1 to TRBJ2-7; the table gives TRBD1 as D, unverified against the DNA. TRBV21-1 is an annotated pseudogene. The TCR originated in a human donor who received a combined kidney and bone marrow transplant. Sequencing used Tregs from blood, obtained before the transplant. CDR3: CASNAVTGGYEQYF. The DNA of the CDR3 is TGTGCCAGCAATGCTGTGACAGGGGGTTACGAGCAGTACTTC.